The 10 T cell receptor beta chains below were found in one sample sequenced in a study of metastatic and nonmetastatic thyroid tumors. All patients were treatment-naive before thyroid surgery. TCRdb called clones again from the PCR reads with MiXCR. The data show about 53,000 clones, 20% to 25% seen once. Sequenced sample: blood. The receptors come from a female donor with papillary thyroid cancer or a benign thyroid nodule (not recorded which). Some clones in this sample may be carry-over from other donors' samples.

The chain couples TRBV20-1 to TRBJ2-7; D remains unclear. V gave up 0 bases and J gave up 6 bases, with 6 bases separating them. The CDR3 is made up of 11 amino acids. Germline CDR1 DFQATT, CDR2 SNEGSKA (reference sequence). DNA for the CDR3: TGCAGTGCTAGAGATCCCCCCGAGCAGTACTTC. This codes for CSARDPPEQYF.

This clone has ten or more counts. The rearrangement uses TRBV3-1 and TRBJ1-4, with 11 bases matching TRBD1. Germline V lookup: CDR1 LGHDT, CDR2 YNNKEL (reference sequence). The CDR3 runs to 14 residues. V was pared by 4 bases and J by 8 bases, with 3 bases of the junction left unmatched. In nucleotides, the CDR3 is TGTGCCAGCAGCCCCGGGACAGGGGGAGAAAAACTGTTTTTT. Translation gives CASSPGTGGEKLFF.

At least ten counts were recorded for this clone. The chain combines TRBV11-2 with TRBJ1-6; tentative D call: TRBD1 (6 bases). With 0 bases removed from V and 6 bases from J, the gap between germline ends came to 9 bases. The germline V gene encodes CDR1 SGHAT and CDR2 FQNNGV. The CDR3 sequence is 15 residues long. CDR3 nucleotide sequence: TGTGCCAGCAGCTTAGAGGACAGCTCTAATTCACCCCTCCACTTT. Its protein is CASSLEDSSNSPLHF.

The table lists this clone with many counts. Since a much larger clone is just one base distant, this may be a read error. The chain recombines TRBV24-1 with TRBJ2-1, with TRBD1 identical over 9 bases. Germline CDR1 and CDR2: KGHDR and SFDVKD. This CDR3 has 16 residues. The CDR3, as DNA: TGTGCCACCAGTGTGACAGGGGGGGGATTATACAATGGGCAGTTCTTC. Translation: CATSVTGGGLYNGQFF.

The genes are TRBV7-9 and TRBJ2-7; D tentatively fits TRBD1 or TRBD2 (5 bases each). Germline CDR1 SEHNR, CDR2 FQNEAQ (reference sequence). The length of the CDR3 is 14 residues. V was shortened by 5 bases and J by 3 bases, with 14 bases between the two germline ends. The CDR3 sequence is CASSLRDGFYEQYF. The DNA of the CDR3 is TGTGCCAGCAGCCTCCGGGACGGGTTCTACGAGCAGTACTTC.

This chain joins TRBV5-1 and TRBJ1-2; D uncertain. The CDR3 loop spans 16 amino acids. The germline V and J ends were trimmed by 0 bases and 8 bases, with 20 bases remaining between them. Germline V gene sequence: CDR1 SGHRS, CDR2 YFSETQ. CDR3 region: CASSLDGSGTARGYTF. The CDR3 DNA follows: TGCGCCAGCAGCTTGGACGGATCCGGCACAGCTCGGGGCTACACCTTC.

A note on this clone: A much larger clone differs by one base, so this may be a read error. This same CDR3 is encoded by further DNA sequences in the sample. This rearrangement joins TRBV27 to TRBJ2-3; D may be TRBD1 (5 bases). Germline values: CDR1 MNHEY, CDR2 SMNVEV (reference sequence). There are 16 residues in the CDR3. V was pared by 5 bases and J by 4 bases, with 19 bases between. CDR3 nucleotide sequence: TGTGCCAGCAGTCCGGCCCCTGACAGCAGCGCAGATACGCAGTATTTT. Its translation: CASSPAPDSSADTQYF.

This clone was recorded many times. The chain's CDR3 is CASSYTGTASYEQYF. The CDR3 DNA reads as TGTGCCAGCAGTTATACCGGGACCGCCTCCTACGAGCAGTACTTC. This sequence joins TRBV2 and TRBJ2-7, with D possibly called TRBD1 or TRBD2 (5 bases each). V lost 5 bases and J 0 bases, leaving 14 bases between the germline ends. CDR1 SNHLY and CDR2 FYNNEI come from the germline V gene. The CDR3 covers 15 residues.

This clone came up many times. This rearrangement joins TRBV28 to TRBJ1-2; tentatively, D is TRBD1 (5 bases). This CDR3 contains 15 residues. Germline lookup yields CDR1 MDHEN and CDR2 SYDVKM. Trimming pared 1 base from V and 1 base from J, leaving 10 bases between. The CDR3 nucleotides are TGTGCCAGCAGTTTATTGCCGACAGTTAACTATGGCTACACCTTC. Translation gives CASSLLPTVNYGYTF.

In this sample, this clone turned up many times. The chain combines TRBV14 with TRBJ1-1; D might be TRBD1 (5 bases). V was cut by 4 bases and J by 1 base, with 16 bases left in between. The CDR3 extends over 16 amino acids. Germline CDR1 reads SGHDN; CDR2 reads FVKESK. The CDR3 DNA follows: TGTGCCAGCAGCCCCACCAGCGCTGACAGGAACACTGAAGCTTTCTTT. Amino acid sequence: CASSPTSADRNTEAFF.